This TCR beta chain was recovered during a study of cytomegalovirus exposure and HLA in healthy donors. In germline, CDR1 is SNHLY, CDR2 FYNNEI. The CDR3 length is 14 residues. V was clipped by 5 bases and J by 7 bases; unmatched bases: 8. Amplification used 60 Vbeta primers and 13 Jbeta primers. Data came from immunoSEQ multiplex PCR; TCRdb stores just in-frame clones and leaves some out. The table shows 150,000 to 200,000 clones, with 80% occurring only once. This chain uses TRBV2 with TRBJ2-7; TRBD1 matches at 10 bases. The material sequenced was PBMCs. The clonotype originates from a woman aged 45-65 years in good health and CMV-seropositive. In DNA, the CDR3 is TGTGCCAGCAGTTCGGGACAGGGGTCGAGGGAGCAGTACTTC. Amino acids: CASSSGQGSREQYF.